The rows below give T cell receptor beta chains drawn from one sample of a study of regulatory T cells in long-lasting Graves disease. TCRdb re-analysed the multiplex PCR reads in MiXCR, keeping a single row per CDR3 protein. The table lists about 440,000 distinct CDR3 sequences, 14% to 15% of them singletons, with around 17% in the top ten. The sample was also linked to a second study, of T cells in Graves' hyperthyroidism and ophthalmopathy.

This sample comprised peripheral blood mononuclear cells (PBMCs), obtained at new diagnosis, from a patient treated with antithyroid drugs. Receptors were obtained from a young woman with Graves disease. CDR3s include the opening cysteine and the closing phenylalanine or tryptophan. Fields, in order: J gene, D gene, CDR3 length, V gene, clone size, CDR3 protein, CDR3 DNA. D genes are given only for firm matches. Clone sizes are given selectively: once, few, many, or a class where the clone is expanded.

J gene: TRBJ2-7
D gene: NA
CDR3 length: 13
V gene: TRBV28
clone size: many
CDR3 protein: CASRSLSLYEQYF
CDR3 DNA: TGTGCCAGCAGGTCTCTGAGTCTTTACGAGCAGTACTTC

J gene: TRBJ2-5
D gene: TRBD1
CDR3 length: 16
V gene: TRBV12-3/TRBV12-4
clone size: many
CDR3 protein: CASSPSFWTGRETQYF
CDR3 DNA: TGTGCCAGCAGTCCCTCCTTTTGGACAGGGCGAGAGACCCAGTACTTC

J gene: TRBJ1-1
D gene: NA
CDR3 length: 13
V gene: TRBV12-3/TRBV12-4
clone size: many
CDR3 protein: CASSSDLNTEAFF
CDR3 DNA: TGTGCCAGCAGTTCGGACCTTAACACTGAAGCTTTCTTT

J gene: TRBJ2-3
D gene: TRBD2
CDR3 length: 15
V gene: TRBV30
clone size: many
CDR3 protein: CAWSGLAGGTDTQYF
CDR3 DNA: TGTGCCTGGAGTGGACTAGCGGGCGGAACAGATACGCAGTATTTT

J gene: TRBJ2-2
D gene: NA
CDR3 length: 15
V gene: TRBV7-7
clone size: NA
CDR3 protein: CASGPGTGGTGELFF
CDR3 DNA: TGTGCCAGCGGCCCCGGGACTGGGGGGACCGGGGAGCTGTTTTTT

J gene: TRBJ2-7
D gene: TRBD2
CDR3 length: 17
V gene: TRBV6-2/TRBV6-3
clone size: many
CDR3 protein: CASSPWGTSGANYEQYF
CDR3 DNA: TGTGCCAGCAGTCCCTGGGGAACTAGCGGAGCTAATTACGAGCAGTACTTC

J gene: TRBJ1-5
D gene: NA
CDR3 length: 15
V gene: TRBV24-1
clone size: many
CDR3 protein: CATSAGQNSNQPQHF
CDR3 DNA: TGTGCCACCAGTGCCGGGCAGAATAGCAATCAGCCCCAGCATTTT

J gene: TRBJ2-7
D gene: NA
CDR3 length: 14
V gene: TRBV27
clone size: few
CDR3 protein: CASSGTPGAYEQCF
CDR3 DNA: TGTGCCAGCAGCGGGACCCCTGGGGCCTACGAGCAGTGCTTC

J gene: TRBJ2-1
D gene: NA
CDR3 length: 20
V gene: TRBV14
clone size: NA
CDR3 protein: CASSQGLVGTGRSSYNEQFF
CDR3 DNA: TGTGCCAGCAGCCAAGGGTTGGTGGGGACTGGGAGGAGCTCCTACAATGAGCAGTTCTTC

J gene: TRBJ2-7
D gene: NA
CDR3 length: 15
V gene: TRBV7-3
clone size: NA
CDR3 protein: CASSLTGAQPYEQCF
CDR3 DNA: TGTGCCAGCAGCTTAACAGGGGCACAGCCCTACGAGCAGTGCTTC

J gene: TRBJ2-1
D gene: TRBD2
CDR3 length: 16
V gene: TRBV10-3
clone size: many
CDR3 protein: CAIRAPGLAVYNEQFF
CDR3 DNA: TGTGCCATCAGGGCTCCGGGACTAGCCGTATACAATGAGCAGTTCTTC

J gene: TRBJ2-4
D gene: NA
CDR3 length: 16
V gene: TRBV2
clone size: many
CDR3 protein: CASSAGLEIAKNIQYF
CDR3 DNA: TGTGCCAGCAGCGCGGGACTGGAAATAGCCAAAAACATTCAGTACTTC

J gene: TRBJ2-1
D gene: TRBD2
CDR3 length: 16
V gene: TRBV15
clone size: many
CDR3 protein: CATSRPGGETYNEQFF
CDR3 DNA: TGTGCCACCAGCAGGCCGGGGGGGGAGACCTACAATGAGCAGTTCTTC

J gene: TRBJ1-1
D gene: NA
CDR3 length: 14
V gene: TRBV10-2
clone size: many
CDR3 protein: CASREGNANTEAFF
CDR3 DNA: TGCGCCAGCAGGGAGGGGAACGCAAACACTGAAGCTTTCTTT

J gene: TRBJ2-5
D gene: NA
CDR3 length: 14
V gene: TRBV27
clone size: many
CDR3 protein: CASSLNRLGETQYF
CDR3 DNA: TGTGCCAGCAGTTTAAACAGGCTTGGCGAGACCCAGTACTTC

J gene: TRBJ2-1
D gene: TRBD1
CDR3 length: 17
V gene: TRBV2
clone size: many
CDR3 protein: CASSEAESGTGGNEQFF
CDR3 DNA: TGTGCCAGCAGTGAAGCGGAATCCGGGACAGGGGGCAATGAGCAGTTCTTC